This T cell receptor (beta chain) was sequenced in a study of metastatic and nonmetastatic thyroid tumors. This clone came up many times. This sample includes further DNA sequences coding for the same CDR3. This CDR3 region has 15 residues. With V trimmed by 6 bases and J by 2 bases, 5 bases remained unmatched. Patients underwent thyroid surgery, and none had received any treatment before it. TCRdb re-analyzed the PCR reads using MiXCR. Found here are around 45,000 clones, around 2.9% of them singletons; the top ten hold more than 8.5%. The chain has TRBV12-3 or TRBV12-4 and TRBJ2-2; TRBD2 matches at 8 bases. Sequencing input: blood. The sequence was obtained from a female donor with papillary thyroid cancer or a benign thyroid nodule (not recorded which). Some clones in this sample may be carry-over from other donors' samples. The CDR3 spells CASSPLAGNTGELFF. DNA for the CDR3: TGTGCCAGCAGCCCCTTAGCGGGAAACACCGGGGAGCTGTTTTTT.